These 30 T cell receptor beta chains originate from one sample sequenced in a study of long-term antiretroviral therapy in people with HIV. Researchers report immunoSEQ v3.0 was run at survey level. This table comes from immunoSEQ multiplex PCR, and its TCRdb copy is limited to in-frame clones, with some not included. This table has around 20,000 clones, approximately 83% appearing once. This material consisted of unsorted PBMCs, taken 0.5 years before starting antiretroviral therapy. The receptors stem from a man between 18 and 29 years old with HIV.

This rearrangement joins TRBV5-1 to TRBJ2-1, with 10 positions matching TRBD2. The CDR3 has 15 amino acids. Trimming removed 1 base from V and 5 bases from J; junction bases left unmatched: 3. From germline, CDR1 is SGHRS and CDR2 YFSETQ. The CDR3 is CASSLQRGGNNEQFF. In nucleotides, the CDR3 is TGCGCCAGCAGCTTGCAGCGGGGGGGAAACAATGAGCAGTTCTTC.

This clone appeared a single time. The chain combines TRBV7-6 with TRBJ2-3; D perhaps matches TRBD2 (6 bases). CDR3 size: 17 residues. V gave up 5 bases and J gave up 5 bases, with 23 bases separating them. In germline, CDR1 is SGHVS, CDR2 FNYEAQ. CDR3 residues: CASSLTPGVMREDTQYF. For the CDR3, the DNA is TGTGCCAGCAGCCTAACTCCGGGGGTAATGAGGGAAGATACGCAGTATTTT.

The rearrangement links TRBV5-8 to TRBJ1-2; a possible D gene is TRBD1 (5 bases). The germline V gene encodes CDR1 SGHTS and CDR2 YDEGEE. V dropped 3 bases and J dropped 3 bases, with 12 bases sitting between them. The CDR3 contains 14 residues. For the CDR3, the DNA is TGTGCCAGCAGCTACCCGGGGCATGACTATGGCTACACCTTC. This translates into CASSYPGHDYGYTF.

The genes are TRBV27 and TRBJ2-5, with 7 bases lining up with TRBD2. The J segment lost 3 bases and the V segment lost 3 bases, leaving 7 bases of the junction unmatched. CDR3 size: 15 residues. The V gene's germline CDR1 is MNHEY and CDR2 SMNVEV (reference sequence). CDR3 sequence: CASSFSDGRKETQYF. Here the CDR3 DNA reads TGTGCCAGCAGTTTCTCGGACGGGAGGAAAGAGACCCAGTACTTC.

This clone was detected only a few times. This sequence joins TRBV15 and TRBJ1-2; 9 positions agree with TRBD1. Germline loops: CDR1 LNHNV, CDR2 YYDKDF (reference sequence). This CDR3 has 15 amino acids. V dropped 4 bases and J dropped 5; count of bases not matched to a gene: 8. In DNA form, the CDR3 reads TGTGCCACCAGCAAGAGGGACAGGGATTTGTATGGCTACACCTTC. It yields the protein CATSKRDRDLYGYTF.

The chain has TRBV2 and TRBJ2-1; D tentatively reads TRBD1 or TRBD2 (7 bases each). CDR3 length: 12 amino acids. Trimming cost V 5 bases and J 9 bases, with 11 bases left between them. Germline V gene data show CDR1 as SNHLY and CDR2 as FYNNEI. CDR3 protein: CASSQGGGEQFF. In DNA, the CDR3 is TGTGCCAGCAGTCAGGGGGGGGGTGAGCAGTTCTTC. The full variable domain, its missing parts supplied by reference TRBV2 and TRBJ2-1, is EPEVTQTPSHQVTQMGQEVILRCVPISNHLYFYWYRQILGQKVEFLVSFYNNEISEKSEIFDDQFSVERPDGSNFTLKIRSTKLEDSAMYFCASSQGGGEQFFGPGTRLTVL.

This clone occurred a few times. Here the CDR3 DNA reads TGTGCCAGTAGCCACGCGACAGGGGACTACGAGCAGTACTTC. Protein sequence: CASSHATGDYEQYF. The chain uses TRBV19 and TRBJ2-7; TRBD1 aligns across 8 bases. Germline-derived CDR1 and CDR2 are LNHDA and SQIVND (reference sequence). J was trimmed by 3 bases and V by 6 bases; bases with no gene match: 7. CDR3 length: 14 amino acids.

This clone was observed a few times. The chain recombines TRBV28 with TRBJ2-2, with no clear D. Germline CDR1 is MDHEN and CDR2 is SYDVKM. V was clipped by 2 bases and J by 11 bases, with 15 bases between them. The CDR3 spans 14 residues. Here the CDR3 DNA reads TGTGCCAGCAGTTTAGTGGGAACCGCACTTGAGCTGTTTTTT. Amino acid sequence: CASSLVGTALELFF.

The chain links TRBV5-5 to TRBJ2-3; D is unclear. Germline lookup yields CDR1 SGHKS and CDR2 YYEKEE (reference sequence). Deletions cut 2 bases from V and 0 bases from J, with 10 bases between. The CDR3 extends over 15 amino acids. The CDR3 region has the DNA TGTGCCAGCAGCTTATACTGGCGTAGCACAGATACGCAGTATTTT. It is translated as CASSLYWRSTDTQYF.

The CDR3 loop reads CASSTGTGAYEQYF. CDR3 DNA: TGTGCCAGCAGTACCGGGACAGGTGCCTACGAGCAGTACTTC. The chain carries TRBV9 and TRBJ2-7, with 8 bases matching TRBD1. The junction had 6 bases not matched to a gene; V was cut back by 5 bases and J by 2 bases. Germline V gene lookup returns CDR1 SGDLS and CDR2 YYNGEE. This CDR3 contains 14 residues.

V and J are TRBV5-6 and TRBJ1-2; 9 bases map to TRBD1. With V trimmed by 4 bases and J by 8 bases, 12 bases remained unmatched. Per the germline V gene, CDR1 is SGHDT and CDR2 is YYEEEE. CDR3 length: 15 amino acids. Here the CDR3 reads CASSLGTGPLGGYTF. CDR3 coding DNA: TGTGCCAGCAGCCTCGGGACAGGGCCCCTGGGGGGCTACACCTTC.

J is TRBJ2-7 and V is TRBV27; TRBD1 matches at 9 bases. Looked up from germline, CDR1 is MNHEY and CDR2 is SMNVEV (reference sequence). Losses at the gene ends were 10 bases for V and 3 bases for J; bases not matched to a gene: 4. The CDR3 is 12 amino acids. CDR3 coding DNA: TGTGCCACTAGGACAGGGGTCTACGAGCAGTACTTC. It encodes CATRTGVYEQYF.

The chain has TRBV11-2 and TRBJ2-7; D gene unclear. The CDR3 contains 10 residues. V lost 5 bases and J lost 3, with 2 bases in between. The germline gives CDR1 SGHAT, CDR2 FQNNGV. CDR3 bases: TGTGCCAGCAGCAACTACGAGCAGTACTTC. It is translated as CASSNYEQYF.

This chain joins TRBV9 and TRBJ2-7; D ambiguous. The germline V and J ends were trimmed by 4 bases and 7 bases, with 21 bases remaining between them. The CDR3 has 15 residues. The V gene's germline CDR1 is SGDLS and CDR2 YYNGEE. CDR3: CASSLGPPSSREQYF. The CDR3 region has the DNA TGTGCCAGCAGCCTCGGACCGCCTTCATCTAGGGAGCAGTACTTC.

The sample holds one count of this clone. The genes are TRBV19 and TRBJ1-4; 10 bases match TRBD1. The germline CDR1 and CDR2 sequences are LNHDA and SQIVND (reference sequence). With 4 bases clipped from V and 7 bases from J, the junction kept 3 bases outside the gene matches. This CDR3 is built from 14 residues. CDR3 amino acids: CASSRDRGSEKLFF. DNA of the CDR3: TGTGCCAGTAGTAGGGACAGGGGATCTGAAAAACTGTTTTTT.

The rearrangement uses TRBV7-2 and TRBJ1-5; TRBD1 might be the D (5 bases). The CDR3 has 17 amino acids. V was trimmed by 0 bases and J by 7 bases, leaving 19 bases between them. CDR1 is SGHTA and CDR2 is FQGNSA in the germline V gene. The chain's CDR3 is CASSLARLGPGGQPQHF. For the CDR3, the DNA is TGTGCCAGCAGCTTAGCTCGGTTGGGACCTGGGGGACAGCCCCAGCATTTT.

The V and J genes are TRBV11-3 and TRBJ2-1; TRBD2 aligns across 8 bases. V was pared by 4 bases and J by 5 bases, with 7 bases of the junction left unmatched. There are 15 residues in the CDR3. Germline CDR1 and CDR2: SGHNT and YENEEA. Here the CDR3 reads CASSSAGVLDNEQFF. Here the CDR3 DNA reads TGTGCCAGCAGCTCAGCGGGAGTTCTCGACAATGAGCAGTTCTTC.

This chain uses TRBV9 with TRBJ1-1; 10 bases align to TRBD1. The V gene end was trimmed by 3 bases and the J gene end by 6 bases; junction bases not matched to a gene: 11. CDR1 SGDLS and CDR2 YYNGEE come from the germline V gene. The CDR3 is 16 residues long. CDR3: CASSGQGARSIAEAFF. The DNA for the CDR3 is TGTGCCAGCAGCGGACAGGGGGCTAGATCCATTGCTGAAGCTTTCTTT.

The chain combines TRBV29-1 with TRBJ2-7; D call uncertain. V was pared by 0 bases and J by 3 bases, with 9 bases between. This CDR3 contains 13 residues. The V gene's germline CDR1 is SQVTM and CDR2 ANQGSEA. DNA of the CDR3: TGCAGCGTTGAAGACGCCGCAGGCTACGAGCAGTACTTC. Translating it yields CSVEDAAGYEQYF.

Within the sample, this clone is medium-sized. In DNA form, the CDR3 reads TGTGCCAGCACCAGGGGGGAAGCTTTCTTT. Residues: CASTRGEAFF. The chain combines TRBV2 with TRBJ1-1, with TRBD1 identical over 7 bases. With 7 bases clipped from V and 8 bases from J, the junction kept 1 base outside the gene matches. Germline lookup yields CDR1 SNHLY and CDR2 FYNNEI. This CDR3 has 10 amino acids.

This clone was recorded a few times. V is TRBV5-6 and J is TRBJ1-1; the D gene is possibly TRBD1 (6 bases). The CDR3 extends over 16 amino acids. Trimming removed 0 bases from V and 4 bases from J, with 16 bases in between. In germline, CDR1 is SGHDT, CDR2 YYEEEE. The CDR3 coding sequence is TGTGCCAGCAGCTTGGGATGGGGGGCAGCCCTCACTGAAGCTTTCTTT. Amino acids: CASSLGWGAALTEAFF.

V is TRBV6-1 and J is TRBJ2-1, with D uncertain. This CDR3 is 10 amino acids long. Germline-derived CDR1 and CDR2 are MNHNS and SASEGT. Trimming took off 6 bases at V and 10 bases at J, with 7 bases between the two ends. DNA for the CDR3: TGTGCCAGCAGAACGGAGGAGCAGTTCTTC. This gives the protein CASRTEEQFF.

The genes are TRBV19 and TRBJ1-1, with unresolved D. V was clipped by 1 base and J by 1 base, with 19 bases between them. The CDR3 totals 18 residues. Germline assignment: CDR1 LNHDA and CDR2 SQIVND (reference sequence). The CDR3 protein is CASSIVGAGWRANTEAFF. The CDR3 region has the DNA TGTGCCAGTAGTATAGTAGGTGCGGGGTGGAGGGCGAACACTGAAGCTTTCTTT.

The chain recombines TRBV29-1 with TRBJ1-2; TRBD1 matches 12 bases. J lost 7 bases, V lost 7 bases, and 16 bases had no gene match. Germline V CDR1 and CDR2: SQVTM, ANQGSEA. The CDR3 is 16 residues long. As DNA, the CDR3 is TGCAGCGGTCAACTAGGGGAGGGACAGGGGGCGGGTGGCTACACCTTC. This encodes CSGQLGEGQGAGGYTF.

The CDR3 loop is CASSGTGYTF. Written as DNA, the CDR3 is TGTGCCAGCAGCGGGACTGGCTACACCTTC. The V gene is TRBV6-1, the J gene TRBJ1-2; the D gene is possibly TRBD1 (5 bases). V shed 6 bases and J shed 7 bases, with 6 bases lying between them. CDR3 size: 10 residues. The V gene's germline CDR1 is MNHNS and CDR2 SASEGT.

This clone has a single count. The V call is TRBV15, the J call TRBJ2-1; tentative D call: TRBD2 (5 bases). CDR1 is LNHNV and CDR2 is YYDKDF in the germline V gene (reference sequence). The CDR3 has 16 amino acids. Trimming removed 0 bases from V and 2 bases from J, with 11 bases in between. This chain's CDR3 is CATSRDISGAYNEQFF. In nucleotides, the CDR3 is TGTGCCACCAGCAGAGATATAAGCGGTGCCTACAATGAGCAGTTCTTC.

This clone has only one observation. This chain links TRBV19 with TRBJ1-1, with D unresolved. V lost 3 bases and J lost 4, with 18 bases in between. This CDR3 is 16 amino acids long. Germline values: CDR1 LNHDA, CDR2 SQIVND (reference sequence). In DNA form, the CDR3 reads TGTGCCAGTAGTATGGGCGGGCGGGGTGGTGGCACTGAAGCTTTCTTT. This sequence encodes CASSMGGRGGGTEAFF.

Concerning this clone: This sequence may be a read error, since a much larger clone differs from it by one base. The sample carries other DNA sequences with the same CDR3. The chain links TRBV5-8 to TRBJ1-5; D is undetermined. The CDR3 spans 15 residues. Trimming removed 0 bases at V and 0 bases at J, with 7 bases between. Germline V lookup: CDR1 SGHTS, CDR2 YDEGEE. The chain's CDR3 is CASSLDGVSNQPQHF. The CDR3 coding sequence is TGTGCCAGCAGCTTGGATGGGGTTAGCAATCAGCCCCAGCATTTT.

This chain uses TRBV28 with TRBJ1-2, with unresolved D. Germline loops: CDR1 MDHEN, CDR2 SYDVKM. V lost 3 bases and J 1 base, leaving 18 bases between the germline ends. The length of the CDR3 is 17 residues. CDR3 sequence reads: CASSFSVLALFNYGYTF. Here the CDR3 DNA reads TGTGCCAGCAGTTTTTCTGTGTTGGCCCTATTTAACTATGGCTACACCTTC.

The rearrangement links TRBV6-4 to TRBJ2-7, with TRBD2 matching 8 bases. Trimming cost V 4 bases and J 6 bases; bases outside gene matches: 5. Per germline, CDR1 MRHNA and CDR2 SNTAGT. This CDR3 is 13 amino acids long. Here the CDR3 DNA reads TGTGCCAGCAGTGGGACTAGCAATTCCGAGCAGTACTTC. This sequence encodes CASSGTSNSEQYF.